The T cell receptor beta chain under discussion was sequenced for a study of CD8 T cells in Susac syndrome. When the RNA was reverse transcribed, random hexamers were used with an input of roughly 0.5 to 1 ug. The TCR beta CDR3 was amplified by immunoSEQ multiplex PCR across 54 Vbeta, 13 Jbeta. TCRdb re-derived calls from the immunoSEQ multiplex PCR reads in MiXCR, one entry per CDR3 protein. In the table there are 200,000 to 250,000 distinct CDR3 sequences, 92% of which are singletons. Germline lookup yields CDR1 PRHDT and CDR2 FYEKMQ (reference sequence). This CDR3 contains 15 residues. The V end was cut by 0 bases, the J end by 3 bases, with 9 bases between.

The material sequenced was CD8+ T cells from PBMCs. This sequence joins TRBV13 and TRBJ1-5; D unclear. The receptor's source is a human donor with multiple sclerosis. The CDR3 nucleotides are TGTGCCAGCAGCTTAGGTGAAGGACCCAATCAGCCCCAGCATTTT. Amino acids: CASSLGEGPNQPQHF.